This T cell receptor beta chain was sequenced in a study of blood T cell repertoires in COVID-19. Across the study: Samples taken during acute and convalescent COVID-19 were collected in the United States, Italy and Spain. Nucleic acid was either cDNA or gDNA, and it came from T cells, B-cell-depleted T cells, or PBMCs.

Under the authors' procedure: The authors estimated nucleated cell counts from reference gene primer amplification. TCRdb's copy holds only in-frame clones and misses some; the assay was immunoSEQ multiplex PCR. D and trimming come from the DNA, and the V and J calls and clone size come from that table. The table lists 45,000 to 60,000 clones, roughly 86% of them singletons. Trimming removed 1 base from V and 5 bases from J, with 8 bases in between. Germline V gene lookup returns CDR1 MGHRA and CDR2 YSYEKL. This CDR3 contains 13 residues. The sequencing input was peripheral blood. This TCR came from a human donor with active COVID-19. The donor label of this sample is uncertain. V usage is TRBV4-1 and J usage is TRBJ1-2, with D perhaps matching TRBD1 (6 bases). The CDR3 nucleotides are TGCGCCAGCAGCCAAGCCAGGGGTTATGGCTACACCTTC. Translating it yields CASSQARGYGYTF.